This T cell receptor (beta chain) originates from a study of cytomegalovirus exposure and HLA in healthy donors. About this clone itself: Its antigen is unidentified.

Notes on the study in general: A later analysis linked some 17,000 TCR beta sequences to HLA alleles at 0.05 false discovery rate.

V lost 2 bases to trimming and J lost 5 bases, with 13 bases between them. Germline-derived CDR1 and CDR2 are MNHEY and SVGAGI. The CDR3 sequence is 15 residues long. PCR was performed using 60 Vbeta and 13 Jbeta primers. TCRdb keeps only in-frame clones here, not all; method: immunoSEQ multiplex PCR. The sample shows about 83,000 clones, 60% to 85% of them seen only once. This clonotype originated in a young man in good health and CMV-seropositive. The rearrangement joins TRBV6-5 to TRBJ2-1; D might be TRBD2 (6 bases). The material sequenced was PBMCs. The CDR3 nucleotides read TGTGCCAGCAGTTACGACGGGAGACCTCACAATGAGCAGTTCTTC. Translation gives CASSYDGRPHNEQFF.